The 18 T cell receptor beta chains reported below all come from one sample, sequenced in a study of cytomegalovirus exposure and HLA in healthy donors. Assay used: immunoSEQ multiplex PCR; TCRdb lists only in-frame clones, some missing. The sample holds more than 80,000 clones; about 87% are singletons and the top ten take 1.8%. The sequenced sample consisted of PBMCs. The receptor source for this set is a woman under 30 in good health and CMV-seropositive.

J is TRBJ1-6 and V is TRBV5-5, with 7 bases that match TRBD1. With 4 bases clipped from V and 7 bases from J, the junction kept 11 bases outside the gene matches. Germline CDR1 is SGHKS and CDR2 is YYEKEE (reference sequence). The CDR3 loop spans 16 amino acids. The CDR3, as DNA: TGTGCCAGCAGCCCCCTTCGACAGGGTAGAAATTCACCCCTCCACTTT. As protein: CASSPLRQGRNSPLHF.

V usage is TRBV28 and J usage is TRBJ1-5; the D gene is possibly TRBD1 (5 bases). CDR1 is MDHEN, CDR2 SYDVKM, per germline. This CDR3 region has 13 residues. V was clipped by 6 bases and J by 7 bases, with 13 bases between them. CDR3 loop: CASRGRGRQPQHF. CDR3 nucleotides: TGTGCCAGCAGGGGGAGGGGACGACAGCCCCAGCATTTT.

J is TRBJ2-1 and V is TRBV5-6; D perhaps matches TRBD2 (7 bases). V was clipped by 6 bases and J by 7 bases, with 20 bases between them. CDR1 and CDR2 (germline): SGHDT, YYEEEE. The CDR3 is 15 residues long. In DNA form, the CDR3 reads TGTGCCAGCAATCCCGGGGGGCCCCAATCGAATGAGCAGTTCTTC. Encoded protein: CASNPGGPQSNEQFF.

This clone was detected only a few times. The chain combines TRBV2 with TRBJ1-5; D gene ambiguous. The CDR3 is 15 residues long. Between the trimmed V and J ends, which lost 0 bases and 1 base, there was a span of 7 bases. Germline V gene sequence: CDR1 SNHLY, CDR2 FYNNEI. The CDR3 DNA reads TGTGCCAGCAGTGAAGCGCTTCGGAGCAATCAGCCCCAGCATTTT. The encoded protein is CASSEALRSNQPQHF.

CDR3 residues: CASSLGLDSTDTQYF. CDR3 nucleotides: TGTGCCAGCAGCTTAGGGCTAGATAGCACAGATACGCAGTATTTT. The J gene is TRBJ2-3, the V gene TRBV7-9; no definite D call. V was pared by 1 base and J by 0 bases, with 8 bases between. CDR1 SEHNR and CDR2 FQNEAQ come from the germline V gene (reference sequence). CDR3 length: 15 residues.

CDR3 DNA sequence: TGTGCCAGCAGTTACTCATTACGGTCAACTGAAAAACTGTTTTTT. It yields the protein CASSYSLRSTEKLFF. V usage is TRBV6-5 and J usage is TRBJ1-4; D call uncertain. Germline V gives CDR1 MNHEY, CDR2 SVGAGI. The CDR3 covers 15 residues. V gave up 0 bases and J gave up 7 bases, with 12 bases separating them.

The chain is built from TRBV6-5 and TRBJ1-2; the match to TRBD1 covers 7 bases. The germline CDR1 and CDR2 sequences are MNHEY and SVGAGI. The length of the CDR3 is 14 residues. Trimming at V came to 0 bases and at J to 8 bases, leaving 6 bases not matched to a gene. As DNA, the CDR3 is TGTGCCAGCAGTTACTCGCGAGGGGGCCGGGGCTACACCTTC. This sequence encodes CASSYSRGGRGYTF.

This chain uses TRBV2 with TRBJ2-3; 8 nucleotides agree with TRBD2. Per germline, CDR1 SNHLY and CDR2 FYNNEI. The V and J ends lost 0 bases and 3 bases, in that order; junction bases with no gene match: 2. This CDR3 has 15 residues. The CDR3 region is CASSEAGGGTDTQYF. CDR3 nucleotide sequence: TGTGCCAGCAGTGAAGCGGGCGGGGGGACAGATACGCAGTATTTT.

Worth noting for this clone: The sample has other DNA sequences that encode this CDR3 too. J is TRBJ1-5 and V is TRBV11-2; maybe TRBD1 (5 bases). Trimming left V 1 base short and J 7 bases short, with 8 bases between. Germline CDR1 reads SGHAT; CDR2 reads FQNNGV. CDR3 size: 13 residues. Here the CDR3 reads CASSLGQSQPQHF. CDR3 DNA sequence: TGTGCCAGCAGCTTAGGACAGTCCCAGCCCCAGCATTTT.

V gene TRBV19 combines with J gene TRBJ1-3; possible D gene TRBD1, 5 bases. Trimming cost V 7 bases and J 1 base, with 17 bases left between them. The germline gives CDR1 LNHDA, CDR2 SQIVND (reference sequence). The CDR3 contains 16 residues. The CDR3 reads CASMAIDRQSGNTIYF. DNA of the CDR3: TGTGCCAGTATGGCTATTGATCGACAGTCTGGAAACACCATATATTTT.

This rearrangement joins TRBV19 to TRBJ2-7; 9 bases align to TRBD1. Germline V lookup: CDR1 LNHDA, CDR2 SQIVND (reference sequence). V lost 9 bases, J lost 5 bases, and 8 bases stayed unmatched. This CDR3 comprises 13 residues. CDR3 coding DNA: TGTGCCAGCGCGGACAGGGGTGGGGACGAGCAGTACTTC. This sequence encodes CASADRGGDEQYF.

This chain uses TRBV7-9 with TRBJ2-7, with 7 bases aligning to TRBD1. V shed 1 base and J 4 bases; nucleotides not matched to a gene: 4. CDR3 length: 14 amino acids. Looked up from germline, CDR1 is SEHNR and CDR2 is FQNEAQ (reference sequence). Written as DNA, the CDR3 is TGTGCCAGCAGCTTAGTAGGGACAGTTTACGAGCAGTACTTC. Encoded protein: CASSLVGTVYEQYF.

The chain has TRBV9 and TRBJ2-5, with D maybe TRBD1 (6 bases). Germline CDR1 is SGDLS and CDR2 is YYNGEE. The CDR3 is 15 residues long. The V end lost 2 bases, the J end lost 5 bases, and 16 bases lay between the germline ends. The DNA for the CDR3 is TGTGCCAGCAGCGTTGGAGGATCCGACAGGGAGACCCAGTACTTC. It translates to CASSVGGSDRETQYF.

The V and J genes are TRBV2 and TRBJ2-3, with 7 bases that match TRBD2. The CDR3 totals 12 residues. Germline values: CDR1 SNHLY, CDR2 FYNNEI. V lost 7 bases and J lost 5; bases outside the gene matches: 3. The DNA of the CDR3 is TGTGCCAGCACTCGGGGGGTAGATACGCAGTATTTT. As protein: CASTRGVDTQYF.

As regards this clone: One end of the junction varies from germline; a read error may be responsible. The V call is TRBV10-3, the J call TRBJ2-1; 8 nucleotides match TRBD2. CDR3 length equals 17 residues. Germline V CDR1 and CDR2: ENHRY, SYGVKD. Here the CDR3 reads CAISESKGRGAYNGQFF. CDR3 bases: TGTGCCATCAGTGAGTCGAAGGGGCGGGGGGCTTACAATGGGCAGTTCTTC.

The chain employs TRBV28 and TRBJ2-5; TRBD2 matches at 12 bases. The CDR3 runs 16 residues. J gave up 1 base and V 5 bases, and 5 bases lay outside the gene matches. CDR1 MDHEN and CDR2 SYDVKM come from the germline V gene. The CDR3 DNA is TGTGCCAGCAGTGAAGGACTAGCGGGATTCCAAGAGACCCAGTACTTC. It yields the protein CASSEGLAGFQETQYF.

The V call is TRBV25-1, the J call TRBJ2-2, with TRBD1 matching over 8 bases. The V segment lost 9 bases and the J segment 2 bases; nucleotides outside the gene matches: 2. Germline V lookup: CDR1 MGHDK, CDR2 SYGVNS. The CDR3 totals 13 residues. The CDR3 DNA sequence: TGTGCCAGAGACAGGGGAAACACCGGGGAGCTGTTTTTT. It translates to CARDRGNTGELFF.

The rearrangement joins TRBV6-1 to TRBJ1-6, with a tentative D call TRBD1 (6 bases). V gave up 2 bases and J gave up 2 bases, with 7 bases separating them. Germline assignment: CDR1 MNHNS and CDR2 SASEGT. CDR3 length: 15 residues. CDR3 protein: CASSEWGPYNSPLHF. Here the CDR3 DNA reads TGTGCCAGCAGTGAATGGGGGCCCTATAATTCACCCCTCCACTTT.